These 20 T cell receptor beta chains share one sample of origin, sequenced in a study of monozygotic twins with inflammatory bowel disease. No DNA is given; TCRdb re-called the 5' RACE reads and lists each CDR3 protein once. This repertoire includes around 220,000 distinct CDR3 sequences. The sequenced sample was blood. Every receptor here comes from a human donor with ulcerative colitis or Crohn's disease, or a healthy co-twin of an affected twin (not recorded which).

This chain uses TRBV20-1 with TRBJ2-7. From germline, CDR1 is DFQATT and CDR2 SNEGSKA (reference sequence). The CDR3 totals 12 residues. Here the CDR3 reads CSARDLGSEQYF.

V gene TRBV28 combines with J gene TRBJ2-1; TCRdb names TRBD2, which stays unverified in the absence of DNA. CDR3 length equals 15 residues. Germline CDR1 MDHEN, CDR2 SYDVKM. The CDR3 sequence is CASSSLAGGSNEQFF.

The J gene is TRBJ1-1, the V gene TRBV19. Germline CDR1 LNHDA, CDR2 SQIVND (reference sequence). CDR3 size: 16 residues. Here the CDR3 reads CASRKQSAGMNTEAFF.

This chain joins TRBV6-5 and TRBJ2-7. The V gene's germline CDR1 is MNHEY and CDR2 SVGAGI. The CDR3 covers 13 residues. The CDR3 loop reads CASSYGQTYEQYF.

The chain employs TRBV11-2 and TRBJ2-3; TCRdb outputs TRBD2, but without DNA this stays unchecked. Per germline, CDR1 SGHAT and CDR2 FQNNGV. The CDR3 is 16 residues long. CDR3 sequence reads: CASSPRGEHSTDTQYF.

The chain recombines TRBV5-1 with TRBJ2-7. This CDR3 contains 13 residues. Germline CDR1 and CDR2: SGHRS and YFSETQ. CDR3 region: CASSSSGAYEQYF.

V gene TRBV4-3 combines with J gene TRBJ1-6. This CDR3 is built from 15 residues. Germline assignment: CDR1 LGHNA and CDR2 YSLEER. The CDR3: CASSQDSYSNSPLHF.

The rearrangement joins TRBV28 to TRBJ1-3; TCRdb names TRBD1, which stays unverified in the absence of DNA. Germline loops: CDR1 MDHEN, CDR2 SYDVKM. This CDR3 is built from 16 residues. The CDR3 is CASSYEQGRSGNTIYF.

The chain combines TRBV6-5 with TRBJ2-4. The germline V gene has CDR1 MNHEY and CDR2 SVGAGI. The CDR3 consists of 13 residues. The CDR3 spells CASKSGAKNIQYF.

V is TRBV7-2 and J is TRBJ2-5; TCRdb's D gene call, TRBD2, goes unchecked for lack of DNA. The CDR3 spans 17 residues. Germline CDR1 SGHTA, CDR2 FQGNSA. The CDR3 protein is CASSWGLAGGPWETQYF.

The rearrangement joins TRBV6-5 to TRBJ1-6; TCRdb lists TRBD1, though no DNA is available to test this call. The germline CDR1 and CDR2 sequences are MNHEY and SVGAGI. The CDR3 sequence is 15 residues long. The CDR3 spells CASSYGTGRDSPLHF.

The CDR3 protein is CASSLQAGVVPDTQYF. The J gene is TRBJ2-3, the V gene TRBV12-3 or TRBV12-4; TCRdb picks TRBD2, but there is no DNA to check that call. CDR3 length: 16 residues.

The chain combines TRBV28 with TRBJ1-5; there is no DNA to check the TCRdb D call of TRBD1. The CDR3 is 14 amino acids. CDR1 is MDHEN and CDR2 is SYDVKM in the germline V gene. The CDR3 here is CASSFAQGGQPQHF.

This chain connects TRBV18 to TRBJ2-5; TCRdb's D call, TRBD2, is unchecked because there is no DNA. CDR1 and CDR2 from the germline V gene are KGHSH and LQKENI. The CDR3 sequence is 15 residues long. The CDR3 protein is CASSPSAGVLETQYF.

V is TRBV25-1 and J is TRBJ2-2; TCRdb picks TRBD1, but there is no DNA to check that call. Germline V gene data show CDR1 as MGHDK and CDR2 as SYGVNS. This CDR3 spans 15 amino acids. CDR3 amino acids: CASSATGTPTGELFF. The whole variable domain, remainder taken from reference TRBV25-1 and TRBJ2-2, is EADIYQTPRYLVIGTGKKITLECSQTMGHDKMYWYQQDPGMELHLIHYSYGVNSTEKGDLSSESTVSRIRTEHFPLTLESARPSHTSQYLCASSATGTPTGELFFGEGSRLTVL.

The CDR3 is CASSLGLAGGLTGANVLTF. This sequence joins TRBV7-8 and TRBJ2-6; TCRdb selects TRBD2, and the lack of DNA leaves this call unchecked. The CDR3 is made up of 19 amino acids. Germline CDR1 and CDR2: SGHVS and FQNEAQ.

The V gene is TRBV7-2, the J gene TRBJ2-5; TCRdb's D call, TRBD1, is unchecked because there is no DNA. The CDR3 runs 17 residues. Germline-derived CDR1 and CDR2 are SGHTA and FQGNSA. The CDR3 here is CASSLFSDPGFAETQYF. Based on the CDR3 plus reference TRBV7-2 and TRBJ2-5, the full variable domain is GAGVSQSPSNKVTEKGKDVELRCDPISGHTALYWYRQSLGQGLEFLIYFQGNSAPDKSGLPSDRFSAERTGGSVSTLTIQRTQQEDSAVYLCASSLFSDPGFAETQYFGPGTRLLVL.

This chain uses TRBV3-1 with TRBJ2-1; with no DNA, the TCRdb D assignment of TRBD1 cannot be verified. The germline V gene has CDR1 LGHDT and CDR2 YNNKEL (reference sequence). This CDR3 has 14 amino acids. The CDR3 is CASSPEGGLAEQFF.

J is TRBJ2-7 and V is TRBV5-1; TCRdb's assignment of TRBD1 cannot be checked, as there is no DNA. The germline V gene has CDR1 SGHRS and CDR2 YFSETQ. This CDR3 contains 15 residues. The CDR3 is CASSLEKNRAHEQYF.

The chain carries TRBV27 and TRBJ2-1; TCRdb proposes TRBD1, but this gene call is untestable without DNA. CDR1 and CDR2 (germline): MNHEY, SMNVEV (reference sequence). This CDR3 region has 16 residues. Here the CDR3 reads CASSFLAKGASGEQFF.